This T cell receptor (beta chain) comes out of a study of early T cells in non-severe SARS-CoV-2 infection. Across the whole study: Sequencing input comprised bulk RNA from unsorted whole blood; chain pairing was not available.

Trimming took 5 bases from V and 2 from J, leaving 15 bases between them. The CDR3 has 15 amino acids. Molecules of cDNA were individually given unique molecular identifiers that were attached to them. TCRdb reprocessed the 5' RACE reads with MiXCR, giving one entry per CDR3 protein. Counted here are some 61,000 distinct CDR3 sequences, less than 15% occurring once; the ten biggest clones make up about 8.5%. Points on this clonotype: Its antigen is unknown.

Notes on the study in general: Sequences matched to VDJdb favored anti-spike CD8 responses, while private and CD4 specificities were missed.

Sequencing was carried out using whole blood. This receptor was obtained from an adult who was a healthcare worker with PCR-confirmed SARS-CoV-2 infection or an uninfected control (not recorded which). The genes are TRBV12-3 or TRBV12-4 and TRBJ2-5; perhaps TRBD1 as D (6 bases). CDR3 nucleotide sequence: TGTGCCAGCAGTCCCAACAGGGTGGGACAAGAGACCCAGTACTTC. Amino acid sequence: CASSPNRVGQETQYF.